These 4 T cell receptor beta chains share one sample of origin, sequenced in a study of OX40 agonist ivuxolimab in advanced cancers. Clones were read by immunoSEQ multiplex PCR, and TCRdb kept only the in-frame ones, dropping some. The sample lists about 71,000 clones, about 90% seen once, with 14% to 15% in the top ten. The sequences come from CD4+ or CD8+ T cells sorted from blood, collected in a trial of the OX40 agonist ivuxolimab. The source of these receptors is an adult with an advanced solid tumor such as melanoma, head and neck, liver or kidney cancer.

This rearrangement joins TRBV19 to TRBJ1-1, with 7 bases matching TRBD1. The CDR3 is 14 amino acids. With V trimmed by 4 bases and J by 4 bases, 6 bases remained unmatched. Germline V gives CDR1 LNHDA, CDR2 SQIVND (reference sequence). The CDR3 nucleotides read TGTGCCAGTAGTAGCCAGGGGGTCTTCACTGAAGCTTTCTTT. Amino acid sequence: CASSSQGVFTEAFF. Variable domain in full (rest from reference TRBV19 and TRBJ1-1): DGGITQSPKYLFRKEGQNVTLSCEQNLNHDAMYWYRQDPGQGLRLIYYSQIVNDFQKGDIAEGYSVSREKKESFPLTVTSAQKNPTAFYLCASSSQGVFTEAFFGQGTRLTVV.

Details on this clone: Other DNA sequences in this specimen translate into the identical CDR3. V usage is TRBV5-6 and J usage is TRBJ2-3, with D unresolved. The CDR3 runs to 12 residues. The germline V gene has CDR1 SGHDT and CDR2 YYEEEE. The V end lost 5 bases, the J end lost 2 bases, and 6 bases lay between the germline ends. Here the CDR3 reads CASSLATDTQYF. The CDR3 DNA is TGTGCCAGCAGTCTGGCCACAGATACGCAGTATTTT.

This chain joins TRBV27 and TRBJ1-5; 8 bases agree with TRBD1. Germline CDR1 is MNHEY and CDR2 is SMNVEV (reference sequence). The CDR3 sequence is 16 residues long. V lost 11 bases, J lost 4 bases, and 16 bases stayed unmatched. The CDR3 sequence: CAQGAGRDRKNQPQHF. The DNA for the CDR3 is TGTGCCCAGGGGGCAGGGCGGGACAGAAAAAATCAGCCCCAGCATTTT.

The chain joins TRBV28 to TRBJ1-4; 7 bases are shared with TRBD1. The CDR3 runs to 15 residues. V was pared by 4 bases and J by 3 bases, with 5 bases of the junction left unmatched. The germline CDR1 and CDR2 sequences are MDHEN and SYDVKM. CDR3 nucleotide sequence: TGTGCCAGCAGTTCAACAGGGGTTCCTAATGAAAAACTGTTTTTT. Amino acid sequence: CASSSTGVPNEKLFF.